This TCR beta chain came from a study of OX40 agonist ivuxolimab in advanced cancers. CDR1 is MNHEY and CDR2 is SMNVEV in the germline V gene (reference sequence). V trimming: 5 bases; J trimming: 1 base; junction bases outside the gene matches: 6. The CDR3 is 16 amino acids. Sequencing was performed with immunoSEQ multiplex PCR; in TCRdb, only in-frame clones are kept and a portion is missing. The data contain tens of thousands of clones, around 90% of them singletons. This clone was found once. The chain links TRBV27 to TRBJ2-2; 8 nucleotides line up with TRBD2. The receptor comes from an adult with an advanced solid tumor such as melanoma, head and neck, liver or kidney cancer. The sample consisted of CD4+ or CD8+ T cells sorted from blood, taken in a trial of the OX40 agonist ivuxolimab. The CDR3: CASSLGLALNTGELFF. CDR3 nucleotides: TGTGCCAGCAGTCTTGGACTAGCCTTGAACACCGGGGAGCTGTTTTTT.